This TCR beta chain was sequenced in a study of T cells in Graves' hyperthyroidism and ophthalmopathy. Looking at the study overall: Peripheral blood was taken when the disease was first diagnosed, before any treatment began.

Overall study results and limits: For ophthalmopathy, model prediction preceded onset by a median roughly 6.5 months. In blood, most of the thyroid clonotypes expanded above 0.001 were also present.

RNA transcripts yielded amplified TCR beta CDR3 regions. In the first-round RT-PCR of the TCR CDR3, the HTBI primer set was used. A single record per CDR3 protein comes from TCRdb applying MiXCR to the multiplex PCR reads. The table includes 300,000 to 450,000 distinct CDR3 sequences, less than 15% detected once. Trimming stripped 3 bases from V and 0 bases from J, with 14 bases between. Germline V gene sequence: CDR1 ENHRY, CDR2 SYGVKD. CDR3 length: 16 amino acids. As regards this clonotype: Its target is unknown.

The chain has TRBV10-3 and TRBJ1-2; no firm D call. This receptor was identified in a man aged 30 to 39 with Graves' hyperthyroidism that later progressed to Graves' ophthalmopathy. Source material: blood. CDR3 in DNA: TGTGCCATCAGTGATGGCCAGACCGGAGCTAACTATGGCTACACCTTC. Translated: CAISDGQTGANYGYTF.